The entry that follows covers one T cell receptor (beta chain) sequence. Per the germline V gene, CDR1 is MDHEN and CDR2 is SYDVKM. Trimming pared 6 bases from V and 4 bases from J, leaving 12 bases between. This CDR3 comprises 14 residues. Clones were read by immunoSEQ multiplex PCR, and TCRdb kept only the in-frame ones, dropping some. The sample lists about 120,000 clones, around nine tenths occurring once. This sample is part of a study of blood T cell repertoires in COVID-19. Across the whole study: From the United States, Italy and Spain came samples of acute and convalescent COVID-19. In each case, the material was cDNA or gDNA derived from T cells, B-cell-depleted T cells, or PBMCs.

Patients at the Seattle site were enrolled during active infection and followed longitudinally. The sequenced material came from peripheral blood. This chain joins TRBV28 and TRBJ1-4; D gene uncertain. This clonotype originated in a woman aged 70-85 years with COVID-19, enrolled during active disease. CDR3 nucleotides: TGTGCCAGCAGCCAACCCACAAGTAATGAAAAACTGTTTTTT. As protein: CASSQPTSNEKLFF.